What follows describes a single TCR beta chain. It has no known antigen specificity. Coverage ceases 3 residues before the CDR3 finishes, and the germline J gene fills in the end. Using the immunoSEQ assay, multiplex PCR amplified TCR beta CDR3 regions from an average of approximately 1,200 ng of genomic DNA per sample. Primer bias was corrected in the assay by using a complete synthetic TCR repertoire to establish an amplification baseline. The amplicons were sequenced using the Illumina platform. In the original analysis: Sequences were error-corrected by clustering with frequency ratios and a modified nearest-neighbor algorithm and were then analyzed in the immunoSEQ Analyzer with IMGT gene definitions. At each rarefaction depth, TCR richness and evenness were averaged over 20 rarefaction repeats, and samples with fewer sequences than the depth were excluded. Relative abundances of V, D and J genes were compared between groups using Wilcoxon rank sum tests, with FDR correction applied. An intraclass correlation of around 96% for TCR richness and an average of roughly 83% across some 70 gene segments were obtained from the blinded duplicates. The table comes from immuneACCESS by way of TCRdb, which keeps in-frame sequences with V and J called. Part of the clones is missing from these tables; in studies checked, under half for an unresolved V gene and the rest for unknown reasons. V and J calls and clone size are given by that table; D and trimming were obtained from the DNA. The sample's own table lists tens of thousands of clones. The ten largest clones take up approximately 5.2% of the sample.

Counted from cysteine to phenylalanine, this CDR3 has 15 amino acids. The DNA covers only part of the CDR3, 36 bases in frame from base 1. Via the germline V gene, CDR1 is SGHRS and CDR2 YFSETQ. The V and J ends are trimmed by 3 bases and 0 bases, leaving 10 bases between them. This entry is derived from a study of T cells in women clearing cervical HPV infection listed by TCRdb under 2018. About the full investigation: Cases were 20 to 25 women with histologically confirmed HPV16-related CIN3 or worse, including 2 invasive cancers. For cases, a median interval of 149 days, with an interquartile range of 90 to 200 days, was observed between lesion detection and blood sampling. The 20 to 25 controls were women who cleared a single incident HPV16 infection within 12 months without developing precancer or cancer. In the parent cohort, some 10,000 women aged 18 or older were enrolled in Guanacaste, Costa Rica, during about 1993 to 1994 and then followed for seven years. A median age of roughly 33 years was observed in cases versus around 40 in controls, and no significant differences in baseline characteristics were found. Since only a few of the women had HLA typing available, the possibility that HLA type was acting as a confounder could not be ruled out. Nested within Costa Rica's Guanacaste HPV Natural History Study, an exploratory proof-of-principle case-control study compared TCR repertoires across cervical HPV16 outcomes. Cases and controls were matched on age within five years and on year of sample collection. Blood from cases was collected at the visit where the lesion was first found, while blood from controls was collected once the infection could no longer be detected. Five blinded duplicates per group were added as quality controls, giving 60 or so samples: about 50 participants and around ten replicates. Study-wide conclusions, independent of this receptor: Because of the cross-sectional design, the study could not determine whether the associations came before infection or resulted from infection, and neither effector/memory subsets nor HPV-specific T cells were isolated. TRBV6-7 relative abundance was lower in cases than in controls (approximately 0.11% versus 0.16%; Bonferroni P = 0.0008). Significantly higher TCR repertoire richness was observed in CIN3+ cases than in controls across sequencing depths, whereas no difference in evenness was found. T-cell numbers per sample were unknown, so richness differences could reflect varying T-cell content rather than repertoire biology. Cases were distinguished from controls with an estimated AUC of 0.65 to 0.85 by random forest classifiers combining richness and V gene abundances.

Every participant had a single incident cervical HPV16 infection, and prevalent HPV16 infections were excluded. Cervical HPV DNA was detected with MY09/MY11 PCR, and genotyping was done by dot-blot hybridization. Roughly 15 mL of heparinized blood were centrifuged, and the buffy coat was aliquoted, frozen at -30°C, then stored at -80°C. QIAGEN kits were used to extract genomic DNA from buffy coat specimens. Sequenced sample: blood buffy coat. This clonotype was obtained from a woman between 18 and 75 years old with a cervical HPV16 infection that either progressed to CIN3+ or cleared (not recorded which). The sequence is built from TRBV5-1 and TRBJ1-3, with TRBD1 as a weak D call on 5 bases. The CDR3 region reads CASSSGLSSGNTIYF. CDR3 DNA, as far as it was read: TGCGCCAGCAGCTCGGGACTGTCCTCTGGAAACACC.